Shown below are 9 T cell receptor beta chains from a single sample sequenced in a study of prognosis after radiotherapy for stage I lung cancer. The TCR beta CDR3 region was amplified from genomic DNA, with two rounds of multiplex PCR being used for the amplification. The first round of PCR was done with primers that matched each TRBV and TRBJ gene. One entry per CDR3 protein results from TCRdb running MiXCR on the multiplex PCR reads. This table has some 35,000 distinct CDR3 sequences, around 34% appearing once. The source material was PBMCs, sampled before or after stereotactic body radiation therapy (not recorded which). The receptors shown here come from a donor over 45 with non-small cell lung cancer.

This clonotype was seen at least ten times. This chain links TRBV7-8 with TRBJ2-7; D remains unclear. The V gene lost 1 base and the J gene lost 9 bases, with 10 bases spanning the gap. The CDR3 sequence is 12 residues long. Germline loops: CDR1 SGHVS, CDR2 FQNEAQ. CDR3 in amino acids: CASSLGLNGQYF. Here the CDR3 DNA reads TGTGCCAGCAGCTTAGGGCTGAACGGGCAGTACTTC.

This clonotype was seen ten or more times. The chain carries TRBV19 and TRBJ1-1, with D unclear. Trimming removed 5 bases from V and 3 bases from J, with 10 bases in between. CDR1 and CDR2 (germline): LNHDA, SQIVND (reference sequence). CDR3 size: 13 residues. The CDR3 reads CASSLQADTEAFF. The DNA of the CDR3 is TGTGCCAGTAGTCTTCAGGCCGACACTGAAGCTTTCTTT.

The table lists this clonotype with many counts. V usage is TRBV19 and J usage is TRBJ1-1; weak D call: TRBD1 (5 bases). Between the trimmed V and J ends, which lost 3 bases and 4 bases, there was a span of 12 bases. The germline gives CDR1 LNHDA, CDR2 SQIVND (reference sequence). The CDR3 contains 14 residues. As DNA, the CDR3 is TGTGCCAGTAGTATTCTGGAGGGGAGCACTGAAGCTTTCTTT. This translates into CASSILEGSTEAFF.

In its sample, this clonotype was seen many times. CDR3 bases: TGCGCCAGCAGCTTGGTCTGGACAGGGGAATCCTACGAGCAGTACTTC. Protein: CASSLVWTGESYEQYF. The chain joins TRBV5-1 to TRBJ2-7; 9 positions agree with TRBD1. The V and J ends lost 0 bases and 1 base, in that order; junction bases with no gene match: 5. There are 16 residues in the CDR3. Germline V gene data show CDR1 as SGHRS and CDR2 as YFSETQ. Full variable domain (outside the CDR3, taken from reference TRBV5-1 and TRBJ2-7): KAGVTQTPRYLIKTRGQQVTLSCSPISGHRSVSWYQQTPGQGLQFLFEYFSETQRNKGNFPGRFSGRQFSNSRSEMNVSTLELGDSALYLCASSLVWTGESYEQYFGPGTRLTVT.

The chain has TRBV5-1 and TRBJ1-1; maybe TRBD1 (5 bases). Germline V gene sequence: CDR1 SGHRS, CDR2 YFSETQ. This CDR3 contains 13 residues. Trimming pared 3 bases from V and 4 bases from J, leaving 10 bases between. The CDR3 protein is CASSYGTGTEAFF. The DNA of the CDR3 is TGCGCCAGCAGCTACGGGACGGGCACTGAAGCTTTCTTT.

This clonotype appeared many times. The V gene is TRBV7-9, the J gene TRBJ2-7; D not resolved. This CDR3 is 14 amino acids long. The V gene lost 1 base and the J gene lost 5 bases, with 12 bases spanning the gap. CDR1 is SEHNR, CDR2 FQNEAQ, per germline (reference sequence). CDR3 sequence (DNA): TGTGCCAGCAGCTTAGTCGCAAAGCCCCACGAGCAGTACTTC. Protein sequence: CASSLVAKPHEQYF.

In its sample, this clonotype was seen many times. The rearrangement joins TRBV19 to TRBJ2-7; unclear D gene. This CDR3 is built from 12 residues. V lost 4 bases and J lost 2, with 6 bases in between. Germline V lookup: CDR1 LNHDA, CDR2 SQIVND (reference sequence). This chain's CDR3 is CASSTDAYEQYF. CDR3 nucleotides: TGTGCCAGTAGTACAGACGCCTACGAGCAGTACTTC.

This clonotype was recorded many times. The rearrangement uses TRBV7-3 and TRBJ2-2, with a tentative D call TRBD2 (6 bases). The CDR3 sequence is 14 residues long. Trimming stripped 5 bases from V and 1 base from J, with 8 bases between. CDR1 is SGHTA, CDR2 FQGTGA, per germline. CDR3 coding DNA: TGTGCCAGCAGCGCGGGACTGAACACCGGGGAGCTGTTTTTT. Residues: CASSAGLNTGELFF. The full variable domain, its missing parts supplied by reference TRBV7-3 and TRBJ2-2, is GAGVSQTPSNKVTEKGKYVELRCDPISGHTALYWYRQSLGQGPEFLIYFQGTGAADDSGLPNDRFFAVRPEGSVSTLKIQRTERGDSAVYLCASSAGLNTGELFFGEGSRLTVL.

This clonotype came up many times. The rearrangement links TRBV6-4 to TRBJ2-3; TRBD1 might be the D (7 bases). The CDR3 is 14 amino acids. Germline CDR1 is MRHNA and CDR2 is SNTAGT. V was pared by 3 bases and J by 3 bases, with 10 bases between. The DNA of the CDR3 is TGTGCCAGCAGTGAGCAGGGGGGAACAGATACGCAGTATTTT. Its protein is CASSEQGGTDTQYF.